This T cell receptor beta chain was recovered during a study of blood T cells in healthy people across ages (dated by TCRdb to between 2015 and 2016). As for the study more broadly: Template switching captured roughly one uniquely barcoded TCR beta cDNA molecule per two T cells in model experiments. Age-related changes in TCR beta repertoire diversity were measured in the study by deep sequencing normalized with unique cDNA molecular identifiers. Donors were grouped into four age groups: young (average roughly 17 years), middle-aged (roughly 37), aged (around 60) and long-lived (less than 85). To avoid experimental bias, donors of different ages were randomly spread across the sequencing lanes. Two additional independent replicas of 1 million unique cDNA reads from the same blood draw were analyzed for two donors (one aged 18 to 30 and one aged 80 or older).

General findings and caveats noted by the study authors: There was a strong correlation between observed TCR beta diversity and the percentage of naive T cells measured by flow cytometry. Donor CMV infection status was unknown, potentially confounding age-related changes in expanded clonotypes. The long-lived group showed more naive CD4+ T cells, fewer expanded clones and increased TCR diversity than the aged group, suggesting age selection. Estimates of total diversity from one million sequenced T cells were regarded as lower bounds and underestimates. Observed TCR beta diversity per million T cells fell roughly linearly with age, and a significant reduction was already apparent by age around 39. Bulk unsorted PBMC profiling prevented conclusive comparison of naive and antigen-experienced compartments.

The 35 to 40 donors, aged about 6 to 100 years, were systemically healthy Caucasian individuals from Russia. Approximately 9.3 milliliters of peripheral blood were collected from each donor into EDTA-treated Vacutainer tubes. Ficoll-Paque density-gradient centrifugation was used to isolate PBMCs, with at least 6.5 million per sample. Total RNA was extracted from PBMCs with Trizol reagent, with at least 5.5 micrograms obtained per sample. The percentages of naive CD45RAhigh/CD27high T cells were determined by flow cytometry on a PBMC aliquot from every donor. This clonotype was counted ten times or more. The specificity of this receptor is unknown. Base quality data are lacking; no much larger clone is found one base away. Here V drops 4 bases and J drops 6 bases, and the junction holds 14 bases not matched to any gene. Taken from the germline V gene, the CDR1 and CDR2 loops are SGHRS and YFSETQ. The CDR3 numbers 16 residues from cysteine through phenylalanine. Only the CDR3 region is kept as DNA, spanning 48 bases read in frame from base 1.

Library method: 5' RACE. Instrument used: Illumina HiSeq 2500. The second PCR ran for about 6 to 11 cycles and used a J-beta primer mix along with a sample-barcoded 5' primer. A template-switch 5' adaptor carrying 12 random nucleotides introduced a unique molecular identifier onto each TCR beta cDNA molecule. At least 3 million CDR3-containing paired-end reads were obtained from each sample. First-strand cDNA synthesis was performed from all RNA using the Mint cDNA synthesis kit, with priming by a TRBC-specific oligonucleotide. All cDNA was treated with uracil-DNA glycosylase and then went through a first 18-cycle PCR with the universal primers M1SS and BC2_uni_R. The authors' analysis ran thus. Each sample was normalized by randomly selecting 1 million high-quality reads, each carrying a distinct molecular identifier. Reads sharing molecular identifiers were discarded rather than binned into consensus sequences. MiTCR, set to a Q25 quality threshold and the strictest error-elimination algorithm, was used for CDR3 identification, clonotype clustering and error correction. A nonparametric unseen species model with Euler transformation was used to estimate a lower bound on total TCR beta diversity. TCRdb itself trimmed the public reads at Q25 with fastp, ran MiXCR and retained productive beta chains. Every CDR3 protein is listed once, alongside the most common genes and DNA of its rows. The V and J calls were determined by TCRdb, not by the authors. For this sample there are some 1.5 million distinct CDR3 sequences; roughly 28% appear just once. The ten top clones hold 6.5% to 8.5% of the sample.

The chain was built from TRBV5-1 and TRBJ2-7, and 9 junction bases match TRBD1. The TCR was taken from a woman aged 25 to 45 in good health. The sample comprised blood. The DNA sequence reads TGCGCCAGCAGCCCGGGAAGGGGTACAGGGGGCTTCGAGCAGTACTTC. Translated, it reads CASSPGRGTGGFEQYF.